Presented here are 6 T cell receptor beta chains from one specimen sequenced in a study of T-cell memory formation after mild COVID-19. In TCRdb, the 5' RACE reads were re-called with MiXCR into one record per CDR3 protein. The sample has 250,000 to 350,000 distinct CDR3 sequences, about 17% seen once; the top ten hold approximately 25%. The source material was PBMCs or a T cell subset sorted from them (not recorded which). The source is a man aged 18 to 29 who had mild COVID-19 (a few samples of this study predate the infection). Cell type and time point are not known.

This clonotype was seen more than once but under ten times. CDR3 in amino acids: CASGSSWTEAFF. The CDR3 region has the DNA TGTGCCTCGGGGAGCTCGTGGACTGAAGCTTTCTTT. This chain links TRBV15 with TRBJ1-1; D uncertain. CDR1 and CDR2 (germline): LNHNV, YYDKDF (reference sequence). V was cut by 11 bases and J by 5 bases, with 15 bases left in between. This CDR3 region has 12 residues.

Ten or more counts support this clonotype. This sequence joins TRBV6-9 and TRBJ2-7; 7 nucleotides line up with TRBD1. J gave up 3 bases and V 11 bases, and 13 bases lay outside the gene matches. This CDR3 is built from 14 residues. The germline V gene has CDR1 MNHGY and CDR2 SVAAGI. The CDR3, as DNA: TGTGCCGGGACCCGAGGGGGCAAGATCTACGAGCAGTACGTC. As protein: CAGTRGGKIYEQYV.

The gene calls are TRBV5-8 and TRBJ1-2; D is unresolved. Germline assignment: CDR1 SGHTS and CDR2 YDEGEE. CDR3 size: 12 residues. Trimming took off 3 bases at V and 8 bases at J, with 11 bases between the two ends. CDR3 loop: CASSWEYGGYTF. The DNA of the CDR3 is TGTGCCAGCAGCTGGGAGTATGGAGGCTACACCTTC.

In this sample, this clonotype turned up a few times. The genes are TRBV7-2 and TRBJ2-1; 7 bases fit TRBD1. This CDR3 has 15 residues. V lost 7 bases to trimming and J lost 5 bases; unmatched junction nucleotides: 11. Germline values: CDR1 SGHTA, CDR2 FQGNSA. This CDR3 is CASIAPGTAHNEQFF. CDR3 nucleotides: TGTGCCAGCATCGCACCCGGGACAGCCCACAATGAGCAGTTCTTC.

As regards this clonotype: This may stem from a read error, because a much larger clone lies one nucleotide away. The chain has TRBV6-1 and TRBJ1-1; unclear D gene. The CDR3 has 11 residues. V dropped 6 bases and J dropped 2 bases, with 4 bases sitting between them. Germline V gives CDR1 MNHNS, CDR2 SASEGT. CDR3 amino acids: CASRDNTEAFF. The DNA for the CDR3 is TGTGCCAGCAGGGATAACACTGAAGCTTTCTTT.

The CDR3 reads CAISESPSAGKHEQFF. In DNA form, the CDR3 reads TGTGCCATCAGTGAGTCCCCAAGTGCCGGGAAGCACGAGCAGTTCTTC. The V call is TRBV10-3, the J call TRBJ2-1; perhaps TRBD2 as D (5 bases). The V end was cut by 0 bases, the J end by 10 bases, with 19 bases between. CDR1 is ENHRY and CDR2 is SYGVKD in the germline V gene. The CDR3 runs 16 residues.